Listed below are T cell receptor beta chains from one sample, sequenced in a study of T cell responses to AZD1222 COVID-19 vaccine. TCRdb keeps only in-frame clones here, not all; method: immunoSEQ multiplex PCR. The sample has approximately 100,000 clones, roughly nine tenths seen once. Sequences were derived from peripheral blood, sampled on day 0 of AZD1222 vaccination. These receptor sequences come from an adult in good health. Both conserved end residues are part of each CDR3. The D gene is left open where the match is weak. Size tells how often a clone was seen (once, few, many) or the class of an expanded clone, and some rows leave it out.

>TRBV5-1|15|-|TRBJ2-7|-
TGCGCCAGCAGCTTGTTAGGCCCCCCTTATGACGAGCAGTACTTC
CASSLLGPPYDEQYF
>TRBV3-1/TRBV3-2|11|-|TRBJ2-5|-
TGTGCCAGCAGCCTCCGGGGTGTTAAGTACTTC
CASSLRGVKYF
>TRBV2|16|TRBD2|TRBJ2-3|-
TGTGCCAGCATTCCGGGACTAGCGCCATCCACAGATACGCAGTATTTT
CASIPGLAPSTDTQYF
>TRBV9|17|TRBD2|TRBJ2-3|-
TGTGCCAGCAGCGTAGCCCGACTAGCGGGAAGGTCAGATACGCAGTATTTT
CASSVARLAGRSDTQYF
>TRBV18|16|-|TRBJ1-1|-
TGTGCCAGCTCACCACCGTCGCTGGTCGAGCCGACTGAAGCTTTCTTT
CASSPPSLVEPTEAFF
>TRBV6-1|15|TRBD1|TRBJ1-5|-
TGTGCCAGCAGTGAAATCGGCAGGGGGAATCAGCCCCAGCATTTT
CASSEIGRGNQPQHF
>TRBV27|16|-|TRBJ1-2|-
TGTGCCAGCAGTCCCCCGGGGGTAGACGTCAACTATGGCTACACCTTC
CASSPPGVDVNYGYTF
>TRBV19|15|TRBD1|TRBJ1-6|-
TGTGCCAGTAGTGGACAGGCAGGCGGGAATTCACCCCTCCACTTT
CASSGQAGGNSPLHF
>TRBV6-1|14|TRBD1|TRBJ1-2|once
TGTGCCAGCAGTGAAGCAGGGACAGGTAATGGCTACACCTTC
CASSEAGTGNGYTF
>TRBV5-1|15|-|TRBJ2-2|-
TGCGCCAGCGCGTCTAAAGGAGGGAGTCCCGGGGAGCTGTTTTTT
CASASKGGSPGELFF
>TRBV19|14|-|TRBJ1-3|-
TGTGCCAGTATGGACGGGAGCTCTGGAAACACCATATATTTT
CASMDGSSGNTIYF
>TRBV6-5|13|-|TRBJ1-3|-
TGTGCCAGCACCCGATTATCTGGAAACACCATATATTTT
CASTRLSGNTIYF
>TRBV7-2|14|-|TRBJ2-7|-
TGTGCCAGCAGCCCGCCTGGCAGGCCCTACGAGCAGTACTTC
CASSPPGRPYEQYF
>TRBV20-1|14|-|TRBJ2-7|-
TGCAGTGCTAGTACAGGTGACAAGACCTACGAGCAGTACTTC
CSASTGDKTYEQYF
>TRBV10-1|15|-|TRBJ2-6|-
TGCGCCAGCAGTGCATCCGTCTCTGGGGCCAACGTCCTGACTTTC
CASSASVSGANVLTF
>TRBV7-9|16|-|TRBJ1-4|-
TGTGCCAGCAGCTCTCTCATGGGGTTGGGAGATGAAAAACTGTTTTTT
CASSSLMGLGDEKLFF
>TRBV6-5|14|-|TRBJ2-5|-
TGTGCCAGCAGTTACAGGGGGGACCAAGAGACCCAGTACTTC
CASSYRGDQETQYF
>TRBV10-3|13|TRBD1|TRBJ1-6|-
TGTGCCATCGGGACAGGTGGGAATTCACCCCTCCACTTT
CAIGTGGNSPLHF
>TRBV29-1|12|-|TRBJ2-7|-
TGCAGCGTGGGGCAGGGATCCTACGAGCAGTACTTC
CSVGQGSYEQYF
>TRBV5-1|16|TRBD1|TRBJ1-2|-
TGCGCCAGCAGCTTCGGGGCTGAGGGGGCTGACTATGGCTACACCTTC
CASSFGAEGADYGYTF
>TRBV5-8|17|-|TRBJ2-6|few
TGTGCCAGCAGCTTGTGGACAGCAGCCTCTGGGGCCAACGTCCTGACTTTC
CASSLWTAASGANVLTF
>TRBV10-3|13|TRBD2|TRBJ2-7|-
TGTGCCATCAGTTTTGCGGGAGAGCACGAGCAGTACTTC
CAISFAGEHEQYF
>TRBV18|15|-|TRBJ2-5|-
TGTGCCAGCTCACCCCCCGGGACTCTGCAAGAGACCCAGTACTTC
CASSPPGTLQETQYF
>TRBV10-3|15|-|TRBJ2-1|-
TGTGCCATCAGTGAGGGCCTAAACTCCTACAATGAGCAGTTCTTC
CAISEGLNSYNEQFF
>TRBV5-1|16|TRBD1|TRBJ2-3|-
TGCGCCAGCAGCTTGGGACAGGGGATAAACACAGATACGCAGTATTTT
CASSLGQGINTDTQYF
>TRBV6-2/TRBV6-3|13|-|TRBJ1-2|many
TGTGCCAGCAGTTACCAGATGACCAGGCAGGACACCTTC
CASSYQMTRQDTF
>TRBV18|16|TRBD2|TRBJ2-7|-
TGTGCCAGCTCACCAAGGCTAGCGGGGGGCTCCTACGAGCAGTACTTC
CASSPRLAGGSYEQYF
>TRBV28|13|-|TRBJ1-6|-
TGTGCCACCAAACCCCCCTATAATTCACCCCTCCACTTT
CATKPPYNSPLHF
>TRBV6-1|15|-|TRBJ1-6|-
TGTGCCAGCAGTGAATGGGGTTTGATGGATTCACCCCTCCACTTT
CASSEWGLMDSPLHF
>TRBV6-1|19|-|TRBJ1-5|-
TGTGCCAGCAGTGACGTGCGACTCCGGAGGACACATAGCAATCAGCCCCAGCATTTT
CASSDVRLRRTHSNQPQHF
>TRBV5-1|15|-|TRBJ1-2|-
TGCGCCAGCAGCCTGACACCCTCTCTCTACTATGGCTACACCTTC
CASSLTPSLYYGYTF
>TRBV18|14|-|TRBJ1-6|-
TGTGCCAGCTCAACAGATATTTTTAATTCACCCCTCCACTTT
CASSTDIFNSPLHF
>TRBV11-3|13|-|TRBJ1-1|-
TGTGCCAGCAGCTTTGCGAACAAAGGGGAAGCTTTCTTT
CASSFANKGEAFF
>TRBV19|15|TRBD2|TRBJ2-7|-
TGTGCCAGTAGTATAGCCCTAGCGGGGGTCTACGAGCAGTACTTC
CASSIALAGVYEQYF
>TRBV6-4|13|-|TRBJ1-5|once
TGTGCCAGCAGTGAAAGAATGGATCAGCCCCAGCATTTT
CASSERMDQPQHF
>TRBV2|16|-|TRBJ1-4|-
TGTGCCAGCGGCGTTTTCTCGGGCAGCCCTAATGAAAAACTGTTTTTT
CASGVFSGSPNEKLFF
>TRBV12-5|14|-|TRBJ1-2|-
TGTGCTAGTGGTTCCCACCCGGGGGGAACGGGCTACACCTTC
CASGSHPGGTGYTF
>TRBV11-3|17|-|TRBJ2-5|-
TGTGCCAGCAGCTTATTAAAGGCGGGGGCTGGAGGAGAGACCCAGTACTTC
CASSLLKAGAGGETQYF